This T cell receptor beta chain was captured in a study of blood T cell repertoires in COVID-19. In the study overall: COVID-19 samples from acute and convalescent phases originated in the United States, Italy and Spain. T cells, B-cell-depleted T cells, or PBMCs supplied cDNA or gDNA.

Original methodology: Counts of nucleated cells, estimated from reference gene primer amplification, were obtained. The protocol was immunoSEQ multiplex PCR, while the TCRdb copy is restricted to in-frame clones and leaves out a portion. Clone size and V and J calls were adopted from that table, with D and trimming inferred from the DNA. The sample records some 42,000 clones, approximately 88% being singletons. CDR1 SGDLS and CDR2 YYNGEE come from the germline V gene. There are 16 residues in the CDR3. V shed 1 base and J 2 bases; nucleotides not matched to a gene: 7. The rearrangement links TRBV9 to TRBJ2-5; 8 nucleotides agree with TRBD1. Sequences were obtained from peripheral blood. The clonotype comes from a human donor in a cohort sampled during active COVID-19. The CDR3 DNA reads TGTGCCAGCAGCGTACGGTTGGGGACAGGTCAAGAGACCCAGTACTTC. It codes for CASSVRLGTGQETQYF. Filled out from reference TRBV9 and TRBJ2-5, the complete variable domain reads DSGVTQTPKHLITATGQRVTLRCSPRSGDLSVYWYQQSLDQGLQFLIQYYNGEERAKGNILERFSAQQFPDLHSELNLSSLELGDSALYFCASSVRLGTGQETQYFGPGTRLLVL.